The sequence of this T cell receptor (beta chain) was determined in a study of T cells in Graves' hyperthyroidism and ophthalmopathy. Turning to the study itself: Initial diagnosis, before any treatment, was when peripheral blood was collected.

This clonotype has ten or more counts. What it binds is unknown. Amplification yielded TCR beta CDR3 regions, with RNA transcripts as the source. The HTBI primer set was used in a first-round RT-PCR of the TCR CDR3. TCRdb processed the multiplex PCR reads anew with MiXCR; each CDR3 protein has one entry. The sample has under 600,000 distinct CDR3 sequences, 15% to 20% seen once. Diagnoses were established using clinical symptoms, serum thyroxine and TRAb, thyroid ultrasound and orbital computed tomography. This CDR3 comprises 15 residues. In germline, CDR1 is SGDLS, CDR2 YYNGEE. V was clipped by 0 bases and J by 9 bases, with 13 bases between them. Broader study findings: The majority of expanded thyroid clonotypes above 0.001 also appeared in blood.

This TCR derives from a woman aged 40 to 49 with Graves' ophthalmopathy. The chain uses TRBV9 and TRBJ1-6; D call uncertain. Sequenced input: blood. CDR3 nucleotide sequence: TGTGCCAGCAGCGTAGACAGTAGGGTATTTTCACCCCTCCACTTT. Amino acids: CASSVDSRVFSPLHF.